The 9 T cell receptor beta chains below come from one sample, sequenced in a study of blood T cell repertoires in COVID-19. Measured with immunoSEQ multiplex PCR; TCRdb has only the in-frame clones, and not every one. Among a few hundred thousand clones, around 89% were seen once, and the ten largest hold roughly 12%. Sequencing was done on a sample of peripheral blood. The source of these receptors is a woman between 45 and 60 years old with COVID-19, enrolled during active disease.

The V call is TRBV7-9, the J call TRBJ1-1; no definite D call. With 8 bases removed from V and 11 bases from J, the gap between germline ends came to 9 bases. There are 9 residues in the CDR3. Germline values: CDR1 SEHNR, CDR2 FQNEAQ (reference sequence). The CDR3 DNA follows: TGTGCCAGCCCCGAGCCCGCTTTCTTT. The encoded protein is CASPEPAFF. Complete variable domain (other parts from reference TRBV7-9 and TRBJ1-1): DTGVSQNPRHKITKRGQNVTFRCDPISEHNRLYWYRQTLGQGPEFLTYFQNEAQLEKSRLLSDRFSAERPKGSFSTLEIQRTEQGDSAMYLCASPEPAFFGQGTRLTVV.

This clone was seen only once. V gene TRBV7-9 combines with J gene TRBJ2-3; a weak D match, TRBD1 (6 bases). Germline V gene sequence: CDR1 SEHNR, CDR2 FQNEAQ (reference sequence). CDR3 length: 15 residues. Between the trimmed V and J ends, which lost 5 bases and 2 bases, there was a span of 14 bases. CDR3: CASSDQGRTTDTQYF. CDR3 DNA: TGTGCCAGCAGCGACCAGGGGCGAACCACAGATACGCAGTATTTT.

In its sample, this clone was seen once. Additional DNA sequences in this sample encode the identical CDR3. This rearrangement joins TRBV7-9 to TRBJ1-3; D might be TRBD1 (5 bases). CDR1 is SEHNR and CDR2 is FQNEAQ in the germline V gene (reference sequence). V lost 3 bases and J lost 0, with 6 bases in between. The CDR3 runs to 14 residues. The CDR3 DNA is TGTGCCAGCAGCTTGGGGGGCTCTGGAAACACCATATATTTT. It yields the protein CASSLGGSGNTIYF.

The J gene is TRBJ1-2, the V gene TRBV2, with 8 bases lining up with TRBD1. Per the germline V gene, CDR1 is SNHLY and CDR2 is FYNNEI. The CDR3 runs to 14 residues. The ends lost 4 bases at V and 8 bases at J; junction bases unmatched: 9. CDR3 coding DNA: TGTGCCAGCAGTGTGGCACGTGACAGGGGCGGCTACACCTTC. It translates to CASSVARDRGGYTF. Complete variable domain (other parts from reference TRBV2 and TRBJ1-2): EPEVTQTPSHQVTQMGQEVILRCVPISNHLYFYWYRQILGQKVEFLVSFYNNEISEKSEIFDDQFSVERPDGSNFTLKIRSTKLEDSAMYFCASSVARDRGGYTFGSGTRLTVV.

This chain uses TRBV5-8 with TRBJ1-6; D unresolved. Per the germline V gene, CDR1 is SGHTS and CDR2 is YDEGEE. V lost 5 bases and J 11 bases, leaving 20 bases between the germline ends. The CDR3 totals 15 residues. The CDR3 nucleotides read TGTGCCAGCAGGGCCGGGAGGTTCGTCCTTCCACCCCTCCACTTT. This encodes CASRAGRFVLPPLHF.

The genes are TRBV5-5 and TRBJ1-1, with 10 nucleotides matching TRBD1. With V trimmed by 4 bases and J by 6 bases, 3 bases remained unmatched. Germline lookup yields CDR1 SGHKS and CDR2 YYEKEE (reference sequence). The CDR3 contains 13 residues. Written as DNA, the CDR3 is TGTGCCAGCAGCCCTGGACAGGGGGCTGAAGCTTTCTTT. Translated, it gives CASSPGQGAEAFF.

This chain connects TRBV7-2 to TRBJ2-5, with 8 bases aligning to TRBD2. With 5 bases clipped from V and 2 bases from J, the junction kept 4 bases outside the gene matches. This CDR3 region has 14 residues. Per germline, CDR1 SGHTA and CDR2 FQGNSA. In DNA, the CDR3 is TGTGCCAGCAGCGCCGGGAGGGGGCAAGAGACCCAGTACTTC. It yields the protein CASSAGRGQETQYF. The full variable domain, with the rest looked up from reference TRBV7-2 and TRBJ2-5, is GAGVSQSPSNKVTEKGKDVELRCDPISGHTALYWYRQSLGQGLEFLIYFQGNSAPDKSGLPSDRFSAERTGGSVSTLTIQRTQQEDSAVYLCASSAGRGQETQYFGPGTRLLVL.

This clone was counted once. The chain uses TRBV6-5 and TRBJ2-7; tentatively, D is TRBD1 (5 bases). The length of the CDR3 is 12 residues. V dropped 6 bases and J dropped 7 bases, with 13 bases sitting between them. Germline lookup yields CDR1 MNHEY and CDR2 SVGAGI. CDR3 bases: TGTGCCAGCAGATCAGGGTCTGGAGAGCAGTACTTC. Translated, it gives CASRSGSGEQYF.

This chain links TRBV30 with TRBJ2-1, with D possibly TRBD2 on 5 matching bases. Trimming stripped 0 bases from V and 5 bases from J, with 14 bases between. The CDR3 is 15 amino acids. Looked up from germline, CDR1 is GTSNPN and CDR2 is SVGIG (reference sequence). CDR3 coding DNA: TGTGCCTGGAGTGTACCCAGGACTTTACACAATGAGCAGTTCTTC. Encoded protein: CAWSVPRTLHNEQFF. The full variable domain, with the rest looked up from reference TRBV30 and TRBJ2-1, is SQTIHQWPATLVQPVGSPLSLECTVEGTSNPNLYWYRQAAGRGLQLLFYSVGIGQISSEVPQNLSASRPQDRQFILSSKKLLLSDSGFYLCAWSVPRTLHNEQFFGPGTRLTVL.